The 30 T cell receptor beta chains below were found in one sample sequenced in a study of T cell repertoires in cytomegalovirus infection. TCRdb redid the calling of the reads with MiXCR, one entry per CDR3 protein. The sample records 490,000 or so distinct CDR3 sequences, about 11% being singletons. Sequencing input: PBMCs. The receptors were sampled from a human donor in good health (CMV status not recorded). Some clones in this sample may be carry-over from other donors' samples.

This clonotype was seen ten or more times. V usage is TRBV20-1 and J usage is TRBJ1-2, with 8 positions matching TRBD1. Trimming at V came to 1 base and at J to 3 bases, leaving 1 base not matched to a gene. Germline assignment: CDR1 DFQATT and CDR2 SNEGSKA (reference sequence). The CDR3 covers 13 residues. CDR3 sequence (DNA): TGCAGTGCTAGAGCAGGGGGCCACTATGGCTACACCTTC. Its protein product is CSARAGGHYGYTF.

V gene TRBV27 combines with J gene TRBJ2-1; 10 bases are shared with TRBD2. Germline V gene sequence: CDR1 MNHEY, CDR2 SMNVEV (reference sequence). The length of the CDR3 is 18 residues. Trimming removed 2 bases from V and 7 bases from J; junction bases left unmatched: 14. CDR3 amino acids: CASSLGLAGALIDNEQFF. CDR3 sequence (DNA): TGTGCCAGCAGTTTAGGGCTAGCGGGAGCTTTAATAGATAATGAGCAGTTCTTC.

This clonotype was seen ten or more times. J is TRBJ2-7 and V is TRBV28; 11 bases agree with TRBD2. Germline loops: CDR1 MDHEN, CDR2 SYDVKM. The CDR3 runs 15 residues. The V gene end was trimmed by 3 bases and the J gene end by 2 bases; junction bases not matched to a gene: 3. CDR3 nucleotides: TGTGCCAGCAGTTTTAGCGGGGGGGCCACCTACGAGCAGTACTTC. This sequence encodes CASSFSGGATYEQYF.

The genes are TRBV5-1 and TRBJ2-5; no reliable D call. Germline lookup yields CDR1 SGHRS and CDR2 YFSETQ. The germline V and J ends were trimmed by 0 bases and 5 bases, with 11 bases remaining between them. The CDR3 is 14 amino acids. The CDR3: CASSLVQSRETQYF. The DNA of the CDR3 is TGCGCCAGCAGCTTGGTACAGTCTAGGGAGACCCAGTACTTC.

The chain links TRBV9 to TRBJ2-1; TRBD2 matches 7 bases. V was pared by 2 bases and J by 6 bases, with 2 bases of the junction left unmatched. The CDR3 is 13 amino acids. CDR1 and CDR2 (germline): SGDLS, YYNGEE. The CDR3 DNA sequence: TGTGCCAGCAGCGTCAGCGGGACCAATGAGCAGTTCTTC. Residues: CASSVSGTNEQFF.

At least ten counts were recorded for this clonotype. The chain employs TRBV29-1 and TRBJ2-7, with 9 bases identical to TRBD1. Germline trimming cut 1 base from V and 2 bases from J; bases unmatched to any gene: 6. This CDR3 has 15 amino acids. The V gene's germline CDR1 is SQVTM and CDR2 ANQGSEA. The CDR3 bases are TGCAGCGTTGAAGTCCCCGACAGGGGGGCCTACGAGCAGTACTTC. Translating gives CSVEVPDRGAYEQYF.

There are many counts of this clonotype. The chain links TRBV5-5 to TRBJ2-7; D is possibly TRBD1 or TRBD2 (5 bases each). V shed 4 bases and J shed 5 bases, with 16 bases lying between them. The CDR3 contains 14 residues. CDR1 and CDR2 (germline): SGHKS, YYEKEE (reference sequence). CDR3 in DNA: TGTGCCAGCAGCCCTGCGACGGGGCAGGACGAGCAGTACTTC. This sequence encodes CASSPATGQDEQYF.

This clonotype was recorded at least ten times. V and J are TRBV7-3 and TRBJ2-3; TRBD1 agrees at 10 bases. V was clipped by 4 bases and J by 2 bases; unmatched bases: 6. Germline-derived CDR1 and CDR2 are SGHTA and FQGTGA. This CDR3 contains 16 residues. CDR3 DNA sequence: TGTGCCAGCAGCTCCGGAGGGACAGGGGCCACAGATACGCAGTATTTT. As protein: CASSSGGTGATDTQYF.

This clonotype was observed at least ten times. This chain connects TRBV7-8 to TRBJ2-1; D gene uncertain. Germline lookup yields CDR1 SGHVS and CDR2 FQNEAQ. V lost 2 bases and J 8 bases, leaving 13 bases between the germline ends. There are 14 residues in the CDR3. The CDR3 DNA reads TGTGCCAGCAGCTTATCCGGGTTAGACGATGAGCAGTTCTTC. This sequence encodes CASSLSGLDDEQFF. Supplemented by reference TRBV7-8 and TRBJ2-1, the full variable domain reads GAGVSQSPRYKVAKRGQDVALRCDPISGHVSLFWYQQALGQGPEFLTYFQNEAQLDKSGLPSDRFFAERPEGSVSTLKIQRTQQEDSAVYLCASSLSGLDDEQFFGPGTRLTVL.

This clonotype was counted many times. The V and J genes are TRBV9 and TRBJ2-1; D perhaps matches TRBD2 (5 bases). This CDR3 is 15 amino acids long. V was clipped by 0 bases and J by 1 base, with 8 bases between them. CDR1 is SGDLS and CDR2 is YYNGEE in the germline V gene. The CDR3 sequence: CASSVGPGSYNEQFF. For the CDR3, the DNA is TGTGCCAGCAGCGTAGGTCCGGGGTCCTACAATGAGCAGTTCTTC.

This sequence joins TRBV4-2 and TRBJ1-2; 11 bases match TRBD1. The CDR3 extends over 15 amino acids. V lost 1 base, J lost 6 bases, and 4 bases stayed unmatched. The germline gives CDR1 LGHNA, CDR2 YNFKEQ. The CDR3 loop is CASSQGWDRGDGYTF. The CDR3 bases are TGTGCCAGCAGCCAAGGTTGGGACAGGGGGGATGGCTACACCTTC.

This clonotype has a handful of counts. The chain carries TRBV15 and TRBJ1-5; 9 bases are a match to TRBD1. The V and J ends lost 8 bases and 8 bases, in that order; junction bases with no gene match: 10. The CDR3 runs to 14 residues. Germline V gene data show CDR1 as LNHNV and CDR2 as YYDKDF (reference sequence). The CDR3 bases are TGTGCCACCCACTCCTTCGGGACAGGGAAGCCCCAGCATTTT. Its translation: CATHSFGTGKPQHF.

This clonotype was observed a handful of times. The chain carries TRBV4-2 and TRBJ1-1; TRBD1 aligns across 9 bases. The V gene's germline CDR1 is LGHNA and CDR2 YNFKEQ. The CDR3 contains 15 residues. The V segment lost 6 bases and the J segment 5 bases; nucleotides outside the gene matches: 10. The CDR3 sequence is CASSYPGQGGTEAFF. The CDR3, as DNA: TGTGCCAGCAGTTACCCGGGACAGGGAGGAACTGAAGCTTTCTTT.

The V call is TRBV6-1, the J call TRBJ2-7; TRBD1 matches 11 bases. Germline V gene sequence: CDR1 MNHNS, CDR2 SASEGT. This CDR3 is built from 18 residues. With V trimmed by 6 bases and J by 6 bases, 19 bases remained unmatched. CDR3 nucleotide sequence: TGTGCCAGCAGCCCCCCCTTCGGGTCGGGACAGGGGGGTATCGAGCAGTACTTC. It encodes CASSPPFGSGQGGIEQYF.

The J gene is TRBJ1-5, the V gene TRBV27; D gene uncertain. Deletions cut 7 bases from V and 6 bases from J, with 16 bases between. Germline CDR1 reads MNHEY; CDR2 reads SMNVEV (reference sequence). The CDR3 length is 14 residues. This CDR3 is CASTPRGGSQPQHF. The CDR3 DNA reads as TGTGCCAGCACCCCTCGGGGAGGTAGTCAGCCCCAGCATTTT.

This clonotype was picked up a small number of times. V gene TRBV25-1 combines with J gene TRBJ1-5; D is perhaps TRBD1 (6 bases). Germline V gives CDR1 MGHDK, CDR2 SYGVNS. The CDR3 is 11 residues long. In DNA form, the CDR3 reads TGTGCGCCGAATGGGGGCCAGCCCCAGCATTTT. The encoded protein is CAPNGGQPQHF.

The V and J genes are TRBV3-1 and TRBJ2-2; 9 nucleotides match TRBD2. Germline V lookup: CDR1 LGHDT, CDR2 YNNKEL (reference sequence). The CDR3 length is 16 residues. Losses at the gene ends were 5 bases for V and 0 bases for J; bases not matched to a gene: 4. CDR3 sequence: CASSDWTSANTGELFF. The CDR3 DNA reads TGTGCCAGCAGCGACTGGACTAGCGCGAACACCGGGGAGCTGTTTTTT.

This clonotype was observed a handful of times. This chain links TRBV14 with TRBJ1-2; 10 bases fit TRBD1. The germline CDR1 and CDR2 sequences are SGHDN and FVKESK. This CDR3 contains 14 residues. Trimming cost V 4 bases and J 7 bases; bases outside gene matches: 6. Written as DNA, the CDR3 is TGTGCCAGCAGCCCCTGGGGACAGGGGCCTGGCTACACCTTC. Amino acid sequence: CASSPWGQGPGYTF.

This clonotype was seen ten or more times. The chain recombines TRBV7-8 with TRBJ1-3; D unclear. V lost 0 bases, J lost 0 bases, and 3 bases lay in between. This CDR3 region has 14 residues. The germline V gene encodes CDR1 SGHVS and CDR2 FQNEAQ. The CDR3 region has the DNA TGTGCCAGCAGCTTAGCTAGCTCTGGAAACACCATATATTTT. Amino acid sequence: CASSLASSGNTIYF.

This clonotype was counted at least ten times. This sequence joins TRBV7-9 and TRBJ2-5; D is unclear. The V and J ends lost 7 bases and 1 base respectively, with 13 bases between them. The CDR3 is 14 residues long. CDR1 is SEHNR, CDR2 FQNEAQ, per germline (reference sequence). CDR3: CASTPRGSQETQYF. The CDR3 DNA sequence: TGTGCCAGCACCCCACGAGGAAGCCAAGAGACCCAGTACTTC.

This clonotype occurred a few times. The rearrangement joins TRBV14 to TRBJ1-5; no clear D gene. This CDR3 spans 15 amino acids. Germline CDR1 SGHDN, CDR2 FVKESK. The V gene lost 1 base and the J gene lost 0 bases, with 7 bases spanning the gap. CDR3 in DNA: TGTGCCAGCAGCCAAGGAGGATTTAGCAATCAGCCCCAGCATTTT. As protein: CASSQGGFSNQPQHF.

This clonotype was seen many times. The chain employs TRBV11-2 and TRBJ1-5, with 9 positions matching TRBD1. The CDR3 is 15 amino acids. V shed 5 bases, J shed 2 bases, and the junction held 4 bases outside the gene matches. Germline V gene data show CDR1 as SGHAT and CDR2 as FQNNGV. CDR3: CASSQWTGGNQPQHF. CDR3 nucleotides: TGTGCCAGCAGCCAATGGACAGGGGGCAATCAGCCCCAGCATTTT.

This clonotype was recorded many times. The chain joins TRBV7-2 to TRBJ1-6; D is unresolved. CDR3 length: 14 residues. In germline, CDR1 is SGHTA, CDR2 FQGNSA. V lost 1 base, J lost 9 bases, and 10 bases lay in between. The CDR3 DNA reads TGTGCCAGCAGCTTAGGGATTTCCGGTTCACCCCTCCACTTT. This codes for CASSLGISGSPLHF.

Ten or more counts support this clonotype. The chain has TRBV12-3 or TRBV12-4 and TRBJ2-1; 9 bases fit TRBD1. V shed 3 bases and J 7 bases; nucleotides not matched to a gene: 13. The CDR3 extends over 17 amino acids. The CDR3 region is CASSFGTGRSARNEQFF. For the CDR3, the DNA is TGTGCCAGCAGTTTTGGGACAGGGCGCAGCGCACGGAATGAGCAGTTCTTC.

This clonotype has more than one count but fewer than ten. This chain connects TRBV20-1 to TRBJ1-5; TRBD1 aligns across 7 bases. Germline loops: CDR1 DFQATT, CDR2 SNEGSKA (reference sequence). J lost 9 bases, V lost 1 base, and 6 bases had no gene match. The CDR3 extends over 13 amino acids. The CDR3 sequence is CSARVTGERPQHF. The CDR3 nucleotides read TGCAGTGCTAGAGTTACAGGGGAGCGGCCCCAGCATTTT.

At least ten counts were recorded for this clonotype. The chain couples TRBV6-2 or TRBV6-3 to TRBJ1-6; a possible D gene is TRBD1 (5 bases). V lost 5 bases, J lost 9 bases, and 20 bases lay in between. The CDR3 loop spans 16 amino acids. From germline, CDR1 is MNHEY and CDR2 SVGEGT. The CDR3 DNA sequence: TGTGCCAGCAGTCATTCAGGGATATCGTTGGTTTCACCCCTCCACTTT. It is translated as CASSHSGISLVSPLHF.

The chain recombines TRBV12-3 or TRBV12-4 with TRBJ2-1; TRBD1 agrees at 9 bases. The CDR3 totals 16 residues. The J segment lost 5 bases and the V segment lost 5 bases, leaving 10 bases of the junction unmatched. The CDR3 DNA reads as TGTGCCAGCAGTATAAGATGGACAGGGGTGGACAATGAGCAGTTCTTC. Translation: CASSIRWTGVDNEQFF.

This clonotype was recorded once. Just one base apart from a much larger clone, this may be a read error. V is TRBV2 and J is TRBJ2-7; D call uncertain. Germline V lookup: CDR1 SNHLY, CDR2 FYNNEI. The length of the CDR3 is 13 residues. CDR3 nucleotides: TGTGACAGCAGTGAGGAACAGCCCTACGAGCAGTACTTC. As protein: CDSSEEQPYEQYF.

This clonotype was counted ten times or more. The chain carries TRBV6-1 and TRBJ1-2; 7 nucleotides agree with TRBD1. CDR3 length equals 14 residues. V was clipped by 6 bases and J by 4 bases; unmatched bases: 8. Germline lookup yields CDR1 MNHNS and CDR2 SASEGT. CDR3 DNA: TGTGCCAGCAGGGCGTTGACAGGGTTCTATGGCTACACCTTC. Translating it yields CASRALTGFYGYTF.

CDR3 DNA sequence: TGTGCCAGCTCAAAGGCGGTCGCTGACTATGGCTACACCTTC. Translating it yields CASSKAVADYGYTF. The rearrangement links TRBV7-2 to TRBJ1-2; D is ambiguous. Trimming took 8 bases from V and 3 from J, leaving 16 bases between them. This CDR3 contains 14 residues. CDR1 is SGHTA, CDR2 FQGNSA, per germline.